Listed below are T cell receptor beta chains from one sample, sequenced in a study of radiotherapy plus CTLA-4 blockade in lung cancer. The assay was immunoSEQ multiplex PCR, and TCRdb's table has in-frame clones only and misses some. The data show tens of thousands of clones, with more than 65% seen just once and 9.8% held by the top ten. Sequencing was performed on peripheral blood, taken from a patient treated with radiotherapy plus ipilimumab. These receptors all stem from a human donor with non-small cell lung cancer who had stable disease on radiotherapy plus ipilimumab. Each CDR3 is given with its conserved first and last residue. A D gene is named only where the DNA matches it firmly. Size is omitted from some rows. Given values are once, few, many or a class for expanded clones.

j_call	v_call	d_call	clone_size	cdr3_nt	cdr3_aa
TRBJ2-3	TRBV21-1	NA	NA	TGTGCCAGCAGCAACGCACAGGGACTAGCGGCAGATACGCAGTATTTT	CASSNAQGLAADTQYF
TRBJ2-7	TRBV2	NA	NA	TGTGCCAGCAGATTCGACAGGAACTCCTACGAGCAGTACTTC	CASRFDRNSYEQYF
TRBJ1-3	TRBV30	NA	few	TGTGCCTGGACCTTGGGGGGAACTGGAAACACCATATATTTT	CAWTLGGTGNTIYF
TRBJ2-7	TRBV18	TRBD1	NA	TGTGCCAGCTCTCCCGACAGGGGGATCGTCTACGAGCAGTACTTC	CASSPDRGIVYEQYF
TRBJ1-2	TRBV19	TRBD1	NA	TGTGCCAGTAGCAGACAGGGCTATGGCTACACCTTC	CASSRQGYGYTF
TRBJ2-7	TRBV11-2	TRBD2	NA	TGTGCCAGCAGCTCTAGCGGGGGAAACTCCTACGAGCAGTACTTC	CASSSSGGNSYEQYF
TRBJ2-7	TRBV4-3	TRBD1	NA	TGCGCCAGCAGCCAAGACAGGGGGCCTTACGAGCAGTACTTC	CASSQDRGPYEQYF
TRBJ2-5	TRBV5-4	TRBD2	once	TGTGCCAGCAGCTTGGAACTAGCGGGGGGGGAGACCCAGTACTTC	CASSLELAGGETQYF
TRBJ1-5	TRBV19	TRBD1	NA	TGTGCCAGTAGTGATGACAGGGGCAGTCGAAATCAGCCCCAGCATTTT	CASSDDRGSRNQPQHF
TRBJ1-5	TRBV6-1	NA	NA	TGTGCCAGCAGAATGGACACCGTGGGGCCCCAGCATTTT	CASRMDTVGPQHF
TRBJ2-1	TRBV11-1	TRBD1	NA	TGTGCCAGCAGCTTAGCCCGGACAGGGCGTGAGCAGTTCTTC	CASSLARTGREQFF
TRBJ1-6	TRBV4-2	TRBD1	NA	TGTGCCAGCAGCCAAGATATGGTCCTGGGGACAGGGGATTCACCCCTCCACTTT	CASSQDMVLGTGDSPLHF
TRBJ2-7	TRBV2	NA	few	TGTGCCAGCAGTGAACGACAGGTTTCCTCCTACGAGCAGTACTTC	CASSERQVSSYEQYF
TRBJ2-5	TRBV27	TRBD2	NA	TGTGCCAGCAGTTTAGGGACTAGAGGGGAGACCCAGTACTTC	CASSLGTRGETQYF
TRBJ1-5	TRBV7-2	NA	NA	TGTGCCAGCAGCTTAGGTGACAACTATCAGCCCCAGCATTTT	CASSLGDNYQPQHF
TRBJ1-2	TRBV7-8	NA	NA	TGTGCCAGCAGCTTAGCGGGAGGGGGGAGCCTCTATGGCTACACCTTC	CASSLAGGGSLYGYTF
TRBJ2-3	TRBV5-4	NA	NA	TGTGCCAGCAGCTTGGCGGGGGGCGGAACAACAGATACGCAGTATTTT	CASSLAGGGTTDTQYF
TRBJ2-2	TRBV11-3	NA	NA	TGTGCCAGCAGCTTGACATCGAACACCGGGGAGCTGTTTTTT	CASSLTSNTGELFF
TRBJ2-5	TRBV14	NA	NA	TGTGCCAGCAGCCCCTCAGGAGGAGGATGGGTCATGTTCTACTTC	CASSPSGGGWVMFYF
TRBJ2-1	TRBV18	NA	NA	TGTGCCGGCTCACCAACACAGAATGAGCAGTTCTTC	CAGSPTQNEQFF
TRBJ2-2	TRBV11-3	NA	NA	TGTGCCAGCAGCTCCAGGCTCTCCACCGGGGAGCTGTTTTTT	CASSSRLSTGELFF
TRBJ2-3	TRBV29-1	TRBD1	once	TGCAGCGTTGAAGATTTAGGGGGACAGTCCACAGATACGCAGTATTTT	CSVEDLGGQSTDTQYF
TRBJ2-2	TRBV7-9	NA	NA	TGTGCCAGCAGCTTAGGAGGGAACACCGGGGAGCTGTTTTTT	CASSLGGNTGELFF
TRBJ2-7	TRBV30	TRBD1	few	TGTGCCTGGACCAGGGGGTGGGGGATCTCCTACGAGCAGTACTTC	CAWTRGWGISYEQYF
TRBJ2-7	TRBV5-6	TRBD1	NA	TGTGCCAGCAGCCCCGCCGGGACAGGGTTACACGAGCAGTACTTC	CASSPAGTGLHEQYF
TRBJ1-3	TRBV5-5	TRBD1	NA	TGTGCCAGCAGCTTAGGAACAGGGGCGTCTGGAAACACCATATATTTT	CASSLGTGASGNTIYF
TRBJ1-4	TRBV27	TRBD1	many	TGTGCCAGCAGGCAGACAGGGGCTTGGAATGAAAAACTGTTTTTT	CASRQTGAWNEKLFF
TRBJ2-3	TRBV15	TRBD2	few	TGTGCCACCAGCAGAGAAGGGAGGGCAGATACGCAGTATTTT	CATSREGRADTQYF
TRBJ2-2	TRBV5-1	NA	NA	TGCGCCAGCAGCTTAGAGTTTGCGAACACCGGGGAGCTGTTTTTT	CASSLEFANTGELFF
TRBJ2-2	TRBV5-1	NA	NA	TGCGCCAGCAGCTTGGGAGGTACGAACACCGGGGAGCTGTTTTTT	CASSLGGTNTGELFF
TRBJ1-2	TRBV9	NA	NA	TGTGCCAGCAGCGTAGCGACCGGGATGGGTGGTCCGAACTATGGCTACACCTTC	CASSVATGMGGPNYGYTF
TRBJ2-2	TRBV5-6	NA	NA	TGTGCCAGCAGCTTGAACGGGAACACCGGGGAGCTGTTTTTT	CASSLNGNTGELFF
TRBJ1-4	TRBV18	NA	NA	TGTGCCAGCTCACCGCGAACAGGCGAAAAACTGTTTTTT	CASSPRTGEKLFF
TRBJ2-3	TRBV18	NA	NA	TGTGCCAGCTCACCACTCAGCAGGGCAGATACGCAGTATTTT	CASSPLSRADTQYF
TRBJ2-2	TRBV7-2	TRBD2	NA	TGTGCCAGCAGCTCTAGCGGGAGGAACACCGGGGAGCTGTTTTTT	CASSSSGRNTGELFF
TRBJ1-1	TRBV5-1	TRBD1	NA	TGCGCCAGCACCCCCCGGGACAGTTACATGAACACTGAAGCTTTCTTT	CASTPRDSYMNTEAFF
TRBJ2-7	TRBV6-1	NA	NA	TGTGCCAGCAGTGAACTCCAGGGGGGATGGGAGCAGTACTTC	CASSELQGGWEQYF
TRBJ2-2	TRBV18	NA	NA	TGTGCCAGCTCACTTCAGGGCCCAAACACCGGGGAGCTGTTTTTT	CASSLQGPNTGELFF
TRBJ2-5	TRBV6-6	TRBD2	NA	TGTGCCAGCAGTCCGCTAGCGGGGGGCCCTCGGCAGTACTTC	CASSPLAGGPRQYF
TRBJ2-3	TRBV6-5	NA	NA	TGTGCCAGCGGCTTCCCCCCCACAGATACGCAGTATTTT	CASGFPPTDTQYF
TRBJ2-5	TRBV5-1	NA	NA	TGCGCCAGCAGCTTGGCCTCCGGGACCCCTCGGGGGGAGACCCAGTACTTC	CASSLASGTPRGETQYF
TRBJ1-5	TRBV2	NA	NA	TGTGCCAGCAGTGAAAACAGGGATAGTGAGCCCCAGCATTTT	CASSENRDSEPQHF
TRBJ2-1	TRBV27	TRBD1	few	TGTGCCAGCAGAAAGACAGGGAGCACCTACAATGAGCAGTTCTTC	CASRKTGSTYNEQFF
TRBJ2-5	TRBV7-9	NA	NA	TGTGCCAGCAGCTCCGGGGGTTCGGGGGAGACCCAGTACTTC	CASSSGGSGETQYF